This T cell receptor (beta chain) was documented in a study of T cells in Graves' hyperthyroidism and ophthalmopathy (dated by TCRdb to about 2019). The study in broad terms: Peripheral blood samples were taken at initial diagnosis, before any treatment was given. To identify TCR V-J signatures that set the groups apart, the researchers used a discovery cohort of 100 or so patients, made up of 40 to 45 with Graves' ophthalmopathy and some 60 with stable Graves' hyperthyroidism. Whether ophthalmopathy could be predicted prospectively was tested in an independent validation cohort made up of about 20 hyperthyroidism patients plus 17 patients who later progressed to ophthalmopathy. The 100 discovery patients were randomly divided into training and test sets at a 7:3 ratio. In addition, the study compared T-cell repertoires in thyroid tissue and in blood from about six Graves' hyperthyroidism patients. Once sampling was done, hyperthyroidism patients were given methimazole at a starting dose of 30 mg daily, whereas ophthalmopathy patients were given high-dose intravenous methylprednisolone. TCR Vbeta CDR3 sequencing of 130 to 150 peripheral blood samples (43 ophthalmopathy, around 80 hyperthyroidism and roughly 17 progressor patients) is reported in the paper. What the authors observed across the whole study: In validation, the model predicted progression to ophthalmopathy a median of roughly six months before onset, with around 70% sensitivity and 72.22% specificity. Blood samples also contained most of the expanded thyroid clonotypes (frequency above 0.001), which suggests that blood repertoires may reflect thyroid immune responses. Sample size was not statistically predetermined, and blinding of investigators to group allocation was not performed. Ophthalmopathy was separated from stable hyperthyroidism by a 13 V-J signature model, with over 85% sensitivity and roughly 84% specificity obtained in cross-validation and 80%/75% obtained in testing.

Amplification of TCR beta CDR3 regions was carried out from RNA transcripts. A first-round RT-PCR of the TCR CDR3 used the HTBI primer set with the Qiagen OneStep RT-PCR kit. A second multiplex PCR round built the libraries, followed by size selection and purification. The libraries were sequenced on an Illumina HiSeq2000 using paired-end 100 bp reads. On the study's bioinformatics: Raw data were processed with SOAPnuke, discarding reads with adapters, uncalled bases, mean Phred below 15, or no exact constant-primer or identifier match. COPE v1.2.5 was used to merge high-quality paired reads, and clonotypes were defined as unique nucleotide sequences. Clonotypes were aligned to IMGT TRBV, TRBD and TRBJ reference segments using MiTCR v1.1. Only V-J combinations with frequency above 0.0001, covering 99.2% of repertoires, were analysed. A TCS score was defined as the ratio between F50 (clonal expansion) and ExV (chaos), using BLOSUM62-based TCRdist between CDR3 peptides within each V-J. Welch's t-statistics and random forest reduced 500 to 650 V-J features to roughly 13, which were used in a naive Bayes classifier (R e1071). Thyroid-blood repertoire similarity was quantified with the Morisita-Horn index. TCRdb handled the public reads itself, with Q25 trimming in fastp and clone calling in MiXCR, and kept productive beta chains. Each entry merges the rows of one CDR3 protein and shows their most common DNA and genes. The V and J calls shown here were made by TCRdb, not taken from the authors' results. This sample comprises hundreds of thousands of distinct CDR3 sequences, roughly 40% of them detected only once. In total, the top ten clones hold 8.9% of the sample.

A patient counted as having stable Graves' hyperthyroidism if no progression to ophthalmopathy occurred over 18 months of follow-up. Hyperthyroidism patients were aged 18 to 65 years and newly diagnosed, with disease duration of less than 2 months. Any patient with an uncontrolled infection, another autoimmune disease, pregnancy or lactation was excluded. Diagnoses were based on clinical symptoms, serum thyroxine and TRAb, thyroid ultrasound and orbital computed tomography. Ficoll-Paque density gradient centrifugation was used to isolate PBMCs from 10 ml of fresh peripheral blood. Total RNA was extracted with Trizol reagent, and quality was checked on an Agilent 2100 Bioanalyzer. From the cysteine through the phenylalanine, the CDR3 covers 12 amino acids. The DNA shown is the 36-base CDR3, in frame from base 1. From a lookup of the germline V gene, CDR1 and CDR2 are SGDLS and YYNGEE. Remarks on this clonotype: This receptor's antigen is unknown. Its ends do not fully match the called genes, so a read error is possible.

The receptor comes from a man aged 18 to 30 with Graves' hyperthyroidism. The chain is made from TRBV9 and TRBJ2-2; a weak D assignment points to TRBD2 (5 bases agree). Sequencing input: blood. The nucleotide sequence reads as follows: TGTGCCAGCAGTGAAGGAACCGGGGAGATGTTTTTT. Translated, it gives CASSEGTGEMFF.